Below are 30 T cell receptor beta chains sequenced from a single sample in a study of human T cells and chemical hapten exposure. TCRdb re-derived calls from the RACE reads in MiXCR, one entry per CDR3 protein. The sample carries more than 60,000 distinct CDR3 sequences, 8.6% recorded once. The time point was: healthy volunteer bleed at 6 weeks. Whole blood that had not been fractionated was the source of extracted total RNA. Sample: whole blood. These TCRs come from a male donor in good health. Some clones in this sample may be carry-over from other donors' samples.

This clonotype was found a few times. This chain joins TRBV21-1 and TRBJ1-2; the DNA was not used to check the table's D call, TRBD1. TRBV21-1 is marked as a pseudogene. The CDR3 loop spans 14 amino acids. The CDR3 reads CASRSRGGLNGYTF. The CDR3 DNA reads TGTGCCAGCCGCTCCCGAGGGGGGCTCAATGGCTACACCTTC.

This chain joins TRBV18 and TRBJ2-7; either TRBD1 or TRBD2 may fit D (5 bases each). Germline CDR1 and CDR2: KGHSH and LQKENI. The CDR3 sequence is 16 residues long. Trimming left V 8 bases short and J 0 bases short, with 20 bases between. This CDR3 is CASTPARDASSYEQYF. The CDR3 nucleotides read TGTGCCAGCACCCCAGCCCGGGACGCGAGCTCCTACGAGCAGTACTTC.

The chain employs TRBV18 and TRBJ2-3; D may be TRBD2 (6 bases). Germline V gene data show CDR1 as KGHSH and CDR2 as LQKENI. V lost 3 bases and J lost 5, with 9 bases in between. The CDR3 is 13 residues long. CDR3 loop: CASSPEGLDTQYF. CDR3 DNA: TGTGCCAGCTCACCGGAGGGTTTAGATACGCAGTATTTT.

CDR3 in DNA: TGTGCCAGCAGCTTAGGGGAAGTTGAAAAACTGTTTTTT. Translation gives CASSLGEVEKLFF. The chain employs TRBV7-9 and TRBJ1-4; D remains unclear. Looked up from germline, CDR1 is SEHNR and CDR2 is FQNEAQ (reference sequence). The CDR3 has 13 amino acids. Trimming took off 1 base at V and 7 bases at J, with 7 bases between the two ends.

In its sample, this clonotype was seen many times. V is TRBV7-2 and J is TRBJ2-7; D perhaps matches TRBD1 (6 bases). The CDR3 runs 15 residues. V gave up 5 bases and J gave up 0 bases, with 14 bases separating them. Germline values: CDR1 SGHTA, CDR2 FQGNSA. CDR3 nucleotide sequence: TGTGCCAGCAGCCCTCGACAGGTTTACTCCTACGAGCAGTACTTC. It is translated as CASSPRQVYSYEQYF. Looking up the rest from reference TRBV7-2 and TRBJ2-7 gives the full variable domain: GAGVSQSPSNKVTEKGKDVELRCDPISGHTALYWYRQSLGQGLEFLIYFQGNSAPDKSGLPSDRFSAERTGGSVSTLTIQRTQQEDSAVYLCASSPRQVYSYEQYFGPGTRLTVT.

The CDR3 loop is CASSGTGAEQYF. CDR3 DNA: TGTGCCAGCAGCGGCACGGGGGCCGAGCAGTACTTC. The V and J genes are TRBV2 and TRBJ2-7; D tentatively fits TRBD1 or TRBD2 (6 bases each). Trimming removed 6 bases from V and 6 bases from J, with 12 bases in between. Germline CDR1 is SNHLY and CDR2 is FYNNEI. This CDR3 has 12 residues. Combining the CDR3 with reference TRBV2 and TRBJ2-7 gives the whole variable domain EPEVTQTPSHQVTQMGQEVILRCVPISNHLYFYWYRQILGQKVEFLVSFYNNEISEKSEIFDDQFSVERPDGSNFTLKIRSTKLEDSAMYFCASSGTGAEQYFGPGTRLTVT.

This chain links TRBV12-3 or TRBV12-4 with TRBJ2-1; D remains unclear. This CDR3 has 18 amino acids. V was clipped by 3 bases and J by 0 bases, with 18 bases between them. The CDR3, as DNA: TGTGCCAGCAGTTTGGGTAGGAATTCGGCCCGCTCCTACAATGAGCAGTTCTTC. As protein: CASSLGRNSARSYNEQFF.

This clonotype was seen more than once but under ten times. The chain employs TRBV5-1 and TRBJ1-6; 9 nucleotides align to TRBD1. Trimming removed 0 bases from V and 6 bases from J; junction bases left unmatched: 10. Germline V gene sequence: CDR1 SGHRS, CDR2 YFSETQ. The CDR3 is made up of 18 amino acids. The CDR3 DNA reads TGCGCCAGCAGCTTGGCCCCGGGACAGGGCGGCCGTAATTCACCCCTCCACTTT. Translated, it gives CASSLAPGQGGRNSPLHF.

For the CDR3, the DNA is TGTGCCAGCAGCCAGAGAGATGGTGGCTACACCTTC. Translating gives CASSQRDGGYTF. The chain combines TRBV3-1 with TRBJ1-2; D call uncertain. This CDR3 has 12 amino acids. Germline CDR1 reads LGHDT; CDR2 reads YNNKEL (reference sequence). V gave up 3 bases and J gave up 7 bases, with 9 bases separating them.

The V gene is TRBV7-9, the J gene TRBJ1-6; tentative D call: TRBD1 (5 bases). Germline assignment: CDR1 SEHNR and CDR2 FQNEAQ (reference sequence). CDR3 size: 12 residues. The V gene lost 4 bases and the J gene lost 11 bases, with 9 bases spanning the gap. Here the CDR3 reads CASSSAGPPLHF. CDR3 DNA: TGTGCCAGCAGCTCCGCAGGGCCACCCCTCCACTTT.

This clonotype occurred many times. The V and J genes are TRBV11-2 and TRBJ2-3; D call uncertain. CDR3 length equals 16 residues. Germline loops: CDR1 SGHAT, CDR2 FQNNGV. Trimming took off 6 bases at V and 0 bases at J, with 16 bases between the two ends. The CDR3 DNA reads TGTGCCAGCAGTTTTACGACTGACCTGAGCACAGATACGCAGTATTTT. It yields the protein CASSFTTDLSTDTQYF.

This chain joins TRBV2 and TRBJ2-5; maybe TRBD1 (7 bases). V shed 8 bases and J shed 1 base, with 11 bases lying between them. CDR1 and CDR2 (germline): SNHLY, FYNNEI. CDR3 length: 13 residues. CDR3 nucleotides: TGTGCCAGCGGGCGGGACAGCCAAGAGACCCAGTACTTC. It is translated as CASGRDSQETQYF. Supplemented by reference TRBV2 and TRBJ2-5, the full variable domain reads EPEVTQTPSHQVTQMGQEVILRCVPISNHLYFYWYRQILGQKVEFLVSFYNNEISEKSEIFDDQFSVERPDGSNFTLKIRSTKLEDSAMYFCASGRDSQETQYFGPGTRLLVL.

This clonotype was observed a few times. This sequence joins TRBV3-1 and TRBJ1-5; D is unresolved. The CDR3 runs to 16 residues. The V end lost 4 bases, the J end lost 2 bases, and 15 bases lay between the germline ends. CDR1 is LGHDT and CDR2 is YNNKEL in the germline V gene (reference sequence). CDR3 sequence reads: CASSRGNLAGNQPQHF. DNA for the CDR3: TGTGCCAGCAGCCGGGGTAACCTGGCTGGCAATCAGCCCCAGCATTTT.

This clonotype was recorded a few times. The J gene is TRBJ2-2, the V gene TRBV27; D is uncertain. There are 13 residues in the CDR3. The V end was cut by 3 bases, the J end by 1 base, with 3 bases between. From germline, CDR1 is MNHEY and CDR2 SMNVEV (reference sequence). CDR3 amino acids: CASSFWNTGELFF. CDR3 sequence (DNA): TGTGCCAGCAGTTTTTGGAACACCGGGGAGCTGTTTTTT.

This clonotype was recorded at least ten times. The genes are TRBV7-2 and TRBJ2-7; no definite D call. V lost 1 base and J 1 base, leaving 11 bases between the germline ends. Germline V CDR1 and CDR2: SGHTA, FQGNSA. The CDR3 extends over 15 amino acids. DNA of the CDR3: TGTGCCAGCAGCTTAGACGGCGCAGATTCCTACGAGCAGTACTTC. Protein sequence: CASSLDGADSYEQYF. Full variable domain (missing parts from reference TRBV7-2 and TRBJ2-7): GAGVSQSPSNKVTEKGKDVELRCDPISGHTALYWYRQSLGQGLEFLIYFQGNSAPDKSGLPSDRFSAERTGGSVSTLTIQRTQQEDSAVYLCASSLDGADSYEQYFGPGTRLTVT.

This clonotype was detected only a few times. This sequence joins TRBV12-3 or TRBV12-4 and TRBJ2-7; a possible D gene is TRBD2 (5 bases). Trimming stripped 3 bases from V and 2 bases from J, with 11 bases between. This CDR3 is 14 amino acids long. The CDR3 DNA sequence: TGTGCCAGCAGTTTCGGGGAAGAGGCCTACGAGCAGTACTTC. Amino acid sequence: CASSFGEEAYEQYF.

This clonotype was seen a handful of times. The chain links TRBV3-1 to TRBJ1-5, with D tentatively TRBD1 (5 bases). In germline, CDR1 is LGHDT, CDR2 YNNKEL (reference sequence). CDR3 length: 17 amino acids. V was cut by 0 bases and J by 0 bases, with 12 bases left in between. The CDR3 bases are TGTGCCAGCAGCCAAGATTTGGGGGTCAATAGCAATCAGCCCCAGCATTTT. Its protein product is CASSQDLGVNSNQPQHF.

This clonotype showed up many times. The chain uses TRBV6-2 or TRBV6-3 and TRBJ2-3; D is undetermined. Looked up from germline, CDR1 is MNHEY and CDR2 is SVGEGT. Trimming pared 4 bases from V and 4 bases from J, leaving 3 bases between. There are 11 residues in the CDR3. CDR3 DNA: TGTGCCAGCAGTTTCCCAGATACGCAGTATTTT. This codes for CASSFPDTQYF.

The chain is built from TRBV2 and TRBJ2-1, with unresolved D. The CDR3 contains 15 residues. Germline V gene sequence: CDR1 SNHLY, CDR2 FYNNEI. Deletions cut 2 bases from V and 4 bases from J, with 12 bases between. This chain's CDR3 is CASSERLGAYNEQFF. As DNA, the CDR3 is TGTGCCAGCAGTGAACGTCTAGGAGCATACAATGAGCAGTTCTTC.

A few counts support this clonotype. The chain carries TRBV6-5 and TRBJ2-7, with D maybe TRBD1 (6 bases). Germline CDR1 MNHEY, CDR2 SVGAGI. The CDR3 sequence is 16 residues long. V was trimmed by 2 bases and J by 0 bases, leaving 14 bases between them. For the CDR3, the DNA is TGTGCCAGCAGTTACATTCGACAGGTCAACTCCTACGAGCAGTACTTC. Its protein is CASSYIRQVNSYEQYF.

The chain links TRBV4-3 to TRBJ1-5; D call uncertain. This CDR3 region has 13 residues. Trimming removed 5 bases from V and 3 bases from J, with 8 bases in between. CDR1 is LGHNA and CDR2 is YSLEER in the germline V gene. The CDR3 region is CASSAGVNQPQHF. The CDR3 DNA follows: TGCGCCAGCAGCGCAGGAGTCAATCAGCCCCAGCATTTT.

This clonotype has more than one count but fewer than ten. This chain connects TRBV20-1 to TRBJ2-7; 7 bases map to TRBD2. The V segment lost 6 bases and the J segment 6 bases; nucleotides outside the gene matches: 14. The germline V gene has CDR1 DFQATT and CDR2 SNEGSKA (reference sequence). The CDR3 spans 14 residues. CDR3 protein: CSAAPGTTSGEQYF. The DNA of the CDR3 is TGCAGTGCCGCCCCCGGGACTACCTCCGGCGAGCAGTACTTC.

This clonotype turned up a few times. This CDR3 is CASRDRGAEAFF. CDR3 coding DNA: TGTGCCAGCAGGGACAGGGGGGCTGAAGCTTTCTTT. This chain connects TRBV6-5 to TRBJ1-1, with TRBD1 matching 10 bases. In germline, CDR1 is MNHEY, CDR2 SVGAGI. Trimming cost V 6 bases and J 6 bases; bases outside gene matches: 1. The CDR3 consists of 12 residues.

At least ten counts were recorded for this clonotype. The chain employs TRBV18 and TRBJ1-1; D is unresolved. The CDR3 loop spans 14 amino acids. From germline, CDR1 is KGHSH and CDR2 LQKENI. Trimming cost V 0 bases and J 6 bases, with 11 bases left between them. DNA of the CDR3: TGTGCCAGCTCACCACCGACGGGTGTCCCTGAAGCTTTCTTT. Protein sequence: CASSPPTGVPEAFF.

V gene TRBV7-2 combines with J gene TRBJ2-1, with 10 positions matching TRBD2. Germline loops: CDR1 SGHTA, CDR2 FQGNSA. With V trimmed by 3 bases and J by 7 bases, 3 bases remained unmatched. CDR3 length equals 14 residues. CDR3 in DNA: TGTGCCAGCAGCTTCGGGACTAGCGAAAATGAGCAGTTCTTC. Translated, it gives CASSFGTSENEQFF. The full variable domain, rest sourced from reference TRBV7-2 and TRBJ2-1, is GAGVSQSPSNKVTEKGKDVELRCDPISGHTALYWYRQSLGQGLEFLIYFQGNSAPDKSGLPSDRFSAERTGGSVSTLTIQRTQQEDSAVYLCASSFGTSENEQFFGPGTRLTVL.

This clonotype came up many times. The CDR3 nucleotides are TGCAGCGTTGAGGCAGGGGTGAACACTGAAGCTTTCTTT. It is translated as CSVEAGVNTEAFF. The rearrangement uses TRBV29-1 and TRBJ1-1; D is perhaps TRBD1 (6 bases). CDR1 is SQVTM, CDR2 ANQGSEA, per germline. Trimming took off 3 bases at V and 0 bases at J, with 8 bases between the two ends. This CDR3 is built from 13 residues.

There are a few counts of this clonotype. V and J are TRBV14 and TRBJ2-7, with 8 nucleotides matching TRBD1. V gave up 1 base and J gave up 6 bases; unmatched junction bases: 8. Germline CDR1 reads SGHDN; CDR2 reads FVKESK. The CDR3 has 15 residues. For the CDR3, the DNA is TGTGCCAGCAGCCAAGTCCCAGGGGGCGCGCCCGAGCAGTACTTC. Amino acid sequence: CASSQVPGGAPEQYF.

The J gene is TRBJ1-1, the V gene TRBV4-3; TRBD1 matches at 11 bases. The junction had 14 bases not matched to a gene; V was cut back by 4 bases and J by 4 bases. The CDR3 extends over 18 amino acids. Germline V gives CDR1 LGHNA, CDR2 YSLEER. The CDR3 DNA reads as TGCGCCAGCAGCCCATCCTCCTGGACAGGGGGCTCGGGCACTGAAGCTTTCTTT. Protein sequence: CASSPSSWTGGSGTEAFF.

The chain's CDR3 is CSARDLGSSRNEQFF. CDR3 bases: TGCAGTGCTAGAGATCTTGGCTCATCTAGGAATGAGCAGTTCTTC. J is TRBJ2-1 and V is TRBV20-1; D is ambiguous. Trimming pared 0 bases from V and 7 bases from J, leaving 16 bases between. CDR1 and CDR2 from the germline V gene are DFQATT and SNEGSKA (reference sequence). This CDR3 is 15 amino acids long.

CDR3 DNA sequence: TGTGCCAGCAGCTCCATCGGAGACCCGGGCTACGAGCAGTACTTC. Protein: CASSSIGDPGYEQYF. The chain has TRBV12-3 or TRBV12-4 and TRBJ2-7; no clear D. Trimming shortened V by 6 bases and J by 3 bases, and 18 bases separated the two germline ends. The CDR3 has 15 amino acids.